The 3 T cell receptor beta chains below come from one sample, sequenced in a study of shared T cell receptors in the human thymus. The data were produced by immunoSEQ multiplex PCR, yet TCRdb's version contains in-frame clones alone and is incomplete. The top ten hold roughly 0.013% of the sample, which has hundreds of thousands of clones, about 84% seen once. The same data also contributed to another study, on human thymus T cells.

What was sequenced was thymocytes. All receptors derive from a boy younger than two with a congenital heart defect.

V is TRBV5-6 and J is TRBJ1-1; the D gene is possibly TRBD1 (6 bases). The germline gives CDR1 SGHDT, CDR2 YYEEEE. V gave up 5 bases and J gave up 5 bases, with 25 bases separating them. The CDR3 is 17 amino acids. The CDR3 spells CASSSLVRGEWWTEAFF. The CDR3 DNA reads TGTGCCAGCAGTTCCCTGGTCAGGGGAGAGTGGTGGACTGAAGCTTTCTTT. The full variable domain, completed using reference TRBV5-6 and TRBJ1-1, is DAGVTQSPTHLIKTRGQQVTLRCSPKSGHDTVSWYQQALGQGPQFIFQYYEEEERQRGNFPDRFSGHQFPNYSSELNVNALLLGDSALYLCASSSLVRGEWWTEAFFGQGTRLTVV.

In this sample, this clone turned up a few times. V gene TRBV28 combines with J gene TRBJ1-2; TRBD1 might be the D (5 bases). V gave up 4 bases and J gave up 6 bases, with 12 bases separating them. Germline V gives CDR1 MDHEN, CDR2 SYDVKM. This CDR3 is 13 amino acids long. The CDR3, as DNA: TGTGCCAGCAGTTCCCGGACATGTCATGGCTACACCTTC. Residues: CASSSRTCHGYTF.

The V and J genes are TRBV2 and TRBJ1-2; 12 bases line up with TRBD1. V lost 2 bases and J lost 4; bases outside the gene matches: 5. The CDR3 is made up of 16 amino acids. Germline CDR1 and CDR2: SNHLY and FYNNEI. The CDR3 nucleotides read TGTGCCAGCAGTGAATGGGACAGGGGGCTTGGCTATGGCTACACCTTC. Its protein is CASSEWDRGLGYGYTF.